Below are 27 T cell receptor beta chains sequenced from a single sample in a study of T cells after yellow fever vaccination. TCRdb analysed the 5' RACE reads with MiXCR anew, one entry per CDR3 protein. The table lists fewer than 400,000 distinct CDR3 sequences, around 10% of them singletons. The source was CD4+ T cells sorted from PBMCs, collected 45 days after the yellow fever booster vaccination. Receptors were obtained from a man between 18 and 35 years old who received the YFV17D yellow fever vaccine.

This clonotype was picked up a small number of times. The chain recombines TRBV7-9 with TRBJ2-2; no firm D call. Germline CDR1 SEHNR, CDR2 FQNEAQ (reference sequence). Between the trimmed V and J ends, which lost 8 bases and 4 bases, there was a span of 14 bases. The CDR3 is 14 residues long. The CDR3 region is CASGRPGSTGELFF. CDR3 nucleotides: TGTGCCAGCGGCAGGCCGGGTAGCACCGGGGAGCTGTTTTTT.

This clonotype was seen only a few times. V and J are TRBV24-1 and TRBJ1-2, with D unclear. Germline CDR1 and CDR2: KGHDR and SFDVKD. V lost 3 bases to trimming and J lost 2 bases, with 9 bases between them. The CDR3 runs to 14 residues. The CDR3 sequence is CATSDGIINYGYTF. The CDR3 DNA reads TGTGCCACCAGTGATGGCATTATCAACTATGGCTACACCTTC.

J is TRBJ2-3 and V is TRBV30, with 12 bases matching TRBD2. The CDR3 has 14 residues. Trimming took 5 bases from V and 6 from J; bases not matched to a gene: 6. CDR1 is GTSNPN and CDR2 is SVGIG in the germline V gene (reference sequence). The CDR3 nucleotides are TGTGCCTGGTCGACTAGCGGGGGAAGGGATACGCAGTATTTT. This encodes CAWSTSGGRDTQYF.

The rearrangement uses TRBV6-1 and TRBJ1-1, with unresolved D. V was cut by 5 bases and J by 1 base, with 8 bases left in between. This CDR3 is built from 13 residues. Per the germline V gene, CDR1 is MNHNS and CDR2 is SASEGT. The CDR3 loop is CASSYSTNTEAFF. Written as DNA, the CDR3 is TGTGCCAGCAGTTACAGCACGAACACTGAAGCTTTCTTT.

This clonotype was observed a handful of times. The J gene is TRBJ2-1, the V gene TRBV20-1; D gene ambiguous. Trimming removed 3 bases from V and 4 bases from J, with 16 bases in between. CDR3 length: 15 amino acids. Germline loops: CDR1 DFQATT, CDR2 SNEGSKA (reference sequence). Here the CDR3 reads CSASHGPIGYNEQFF. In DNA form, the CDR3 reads TGCAGTGCTAGCCACGGACCCATAGGGTACAATGAGCAGTTCTTC.

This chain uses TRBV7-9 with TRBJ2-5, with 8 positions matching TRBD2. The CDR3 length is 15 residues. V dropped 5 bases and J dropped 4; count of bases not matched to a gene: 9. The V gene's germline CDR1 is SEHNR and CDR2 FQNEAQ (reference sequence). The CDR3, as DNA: TGTGCCAGCAGCCCCCCGGGCGGGGGGAGAGAGACCCAGTACTTC. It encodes CASSPPGGGRETQYF.

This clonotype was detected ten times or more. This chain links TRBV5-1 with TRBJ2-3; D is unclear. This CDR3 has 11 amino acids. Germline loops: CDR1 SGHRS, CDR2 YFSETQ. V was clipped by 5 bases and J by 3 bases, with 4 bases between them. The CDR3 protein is CASRETDTQYF. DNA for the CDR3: TGCGCCAGCAGGGAAACAGATACGCAGTATTTT.

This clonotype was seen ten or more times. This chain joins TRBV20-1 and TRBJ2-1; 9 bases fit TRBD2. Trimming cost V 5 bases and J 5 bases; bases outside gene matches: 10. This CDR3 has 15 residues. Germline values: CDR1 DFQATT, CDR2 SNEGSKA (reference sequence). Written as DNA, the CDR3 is TGCAGTGCTGGCGGGGCGGGGGGGACCCACAATGAGCAGTTCTTC. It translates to CSAGGAGGTHNEQFF.

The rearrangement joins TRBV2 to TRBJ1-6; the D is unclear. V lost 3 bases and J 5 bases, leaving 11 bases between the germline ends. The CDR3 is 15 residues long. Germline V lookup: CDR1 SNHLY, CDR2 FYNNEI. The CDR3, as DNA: TGTGCCAGCAGTGAGCGCGGGCTGGATAATTCACCCCTCCACTTT. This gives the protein CASSERGLDNSPLHF. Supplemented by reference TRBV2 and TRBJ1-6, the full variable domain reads EPEVTQTPSHQVTQMGQEVILRCVPISNHLYFYWYRQILGQKVEFLVSFYNNEISEKSEIFDDQFSVERPDGSNFTLKIRSTKLEDSAMYFCASSERGLDNSPLHFGNGTRLTVT.

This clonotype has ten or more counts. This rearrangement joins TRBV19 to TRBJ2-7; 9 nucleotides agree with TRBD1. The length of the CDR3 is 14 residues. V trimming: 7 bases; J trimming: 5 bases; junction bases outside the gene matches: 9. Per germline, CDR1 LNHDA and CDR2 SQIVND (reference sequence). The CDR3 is CASNTGQGTHEQYF. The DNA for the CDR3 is TGTGCCAGTAACACCGGACAGGGGACCCACGAGCAGTACTTC.

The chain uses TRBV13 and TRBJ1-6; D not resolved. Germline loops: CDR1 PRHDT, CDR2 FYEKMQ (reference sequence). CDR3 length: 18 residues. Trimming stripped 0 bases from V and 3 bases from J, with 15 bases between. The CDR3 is CASSLGSGRPDYNSPLHF. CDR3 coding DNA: TGTGCCAGCAGCTTAGGATCCGGCAGACCCGACTATAATTCACCCCTCCACTTT.

CDR3 DNA sequence: TGTGCCAGCAGCCCTGGGGCGGGGGCTAGCACAGATACGCAGTATTTT. Translating gives CASSPGAGASTDTQYF. The chain is built from TRBV9 and TRBJ2-3; D might be TRBD2 (7 bases). Germline lookup yields CDR1 SGDLS and CDR2 YYNGEE. The CDR3 sequence is 16 residues long. The ends were cut back, 4 bases at V and 0 bases at J, with 15 bases in the middle.

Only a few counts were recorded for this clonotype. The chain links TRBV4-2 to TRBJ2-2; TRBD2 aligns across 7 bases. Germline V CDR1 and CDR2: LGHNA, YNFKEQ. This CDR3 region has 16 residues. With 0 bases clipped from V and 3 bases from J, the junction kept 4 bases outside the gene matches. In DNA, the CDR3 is TGTGCCAGCAGCCAAGAAAGCGGGGAGTACACCGGGGAGCTGTTTTTT. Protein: CASSQESGEYTGELFF.

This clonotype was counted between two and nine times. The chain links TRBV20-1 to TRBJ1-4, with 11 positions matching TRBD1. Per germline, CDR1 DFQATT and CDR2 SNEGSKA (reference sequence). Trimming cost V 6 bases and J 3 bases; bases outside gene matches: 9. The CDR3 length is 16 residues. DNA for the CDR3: TGCAGTGCCGCCGGGACAGGGGGAGGTTCTAATGAAAAACTGTTTTTT. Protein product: CSAAGTGGGSNEKLFF.

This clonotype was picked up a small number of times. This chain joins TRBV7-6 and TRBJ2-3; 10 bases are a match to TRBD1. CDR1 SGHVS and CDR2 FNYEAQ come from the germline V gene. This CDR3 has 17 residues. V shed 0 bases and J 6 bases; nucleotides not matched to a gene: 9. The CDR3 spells CASSLAPGGQGIDTQYF. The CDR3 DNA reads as TGTGCCAGCAGCTTAGCGCCCGGGGGACAGGGGATCGATACGCAGTATTTT. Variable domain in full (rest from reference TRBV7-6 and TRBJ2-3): GAGVSQSPRYKVTKRGQDVALRCDPISGHVSLYWYRQALGQGPEFLTYFNYEAQQDKSGLPNDRFSAERPEGSISTLTIQRTEQRDSAMYRCASSLAPGGQGIDTQYFGPGTRLTVL.

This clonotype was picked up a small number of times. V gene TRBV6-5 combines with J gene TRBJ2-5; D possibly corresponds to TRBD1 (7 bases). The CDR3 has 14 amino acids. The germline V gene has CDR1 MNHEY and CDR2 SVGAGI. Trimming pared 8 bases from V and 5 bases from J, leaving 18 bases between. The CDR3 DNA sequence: TGTGCCAGCGGCGGCGGGGACAGCCGGGAGACCCAGTACTTC. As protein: CASGGGDSRETQYF.

DNA for the CDR3: TGTGCCAGCAGCGTAGGTTTACTAGCGGGGGAGAACACCGGGGAGCTGTTTTTT. Its protein product is CASSVGLLAGENTGELFF. V is TRBV9 and J is TRBJ2-2; 11 bases fit TRBD2. In germline, CDR1 is SGDLS, CDR2 YYNGEE. V was pared by 0 bases and J by 1 base, with 5 bases of the junction left unmatched. This CDR3 region has 18 residues.

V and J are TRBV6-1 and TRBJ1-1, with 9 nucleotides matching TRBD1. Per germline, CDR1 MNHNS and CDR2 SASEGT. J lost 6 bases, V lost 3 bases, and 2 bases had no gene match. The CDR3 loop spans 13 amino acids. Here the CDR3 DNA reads TGTGCCAGCAGTGAGGACAGGGGAGCTGAAGCTTTCTTT. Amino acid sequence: CASSEDRGAEAFF.

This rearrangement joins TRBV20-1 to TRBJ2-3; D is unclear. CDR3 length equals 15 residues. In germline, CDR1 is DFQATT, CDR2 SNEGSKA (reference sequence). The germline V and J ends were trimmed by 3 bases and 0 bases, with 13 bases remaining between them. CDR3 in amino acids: CSASLGFLSTDTQYF. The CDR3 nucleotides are TGCAGTGCTAGTTTGGGATTCTTAAGCACAGATACGCAGTATTTT.

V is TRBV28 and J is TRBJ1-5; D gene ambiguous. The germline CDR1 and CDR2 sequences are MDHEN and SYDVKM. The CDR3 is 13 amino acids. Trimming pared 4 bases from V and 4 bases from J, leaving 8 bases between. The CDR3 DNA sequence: TGTGCCAGCAGTTCCCTCGGTAATCAGCCCCAGCATTTT. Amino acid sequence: CASSSLGNQPQHF.

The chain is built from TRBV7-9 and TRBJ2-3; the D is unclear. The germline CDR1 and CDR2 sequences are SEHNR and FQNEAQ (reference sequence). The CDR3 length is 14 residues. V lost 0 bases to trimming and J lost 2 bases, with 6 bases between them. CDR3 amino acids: CASSLAVNTDTQYF. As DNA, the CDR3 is TGTGCCAGCAGCTTAGCGGTAAACACAGATACGCAGTATTTT.

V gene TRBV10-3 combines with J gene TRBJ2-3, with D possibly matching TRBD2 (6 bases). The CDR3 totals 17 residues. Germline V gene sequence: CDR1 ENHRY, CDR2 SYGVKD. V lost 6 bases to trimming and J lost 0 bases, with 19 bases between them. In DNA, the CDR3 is TGTGCCATCAGCTCCGGGACTGGGGTCTTTAGCACAGATACGCAGTATTTT. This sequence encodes CAISSGTGVFSTDTQYF.

The CDR3 nucleotides are TGCGCCAGCAGGTATCGGGACAGGGAGAACAATGAGCAGTTCTTC. This sequence encodes CASRYRDRENNEQFF. The chain couples TRBV5-1 to TRBJ2-1; 9 bases fit TRBD1. Germline values: CDR1 SGHRS, CDR2 YFSETQ. Germline trimming cut 5 bases from V and 5 bases from J; bases unmatched to any gene: 8. This CDR3 has 15 amino acids.

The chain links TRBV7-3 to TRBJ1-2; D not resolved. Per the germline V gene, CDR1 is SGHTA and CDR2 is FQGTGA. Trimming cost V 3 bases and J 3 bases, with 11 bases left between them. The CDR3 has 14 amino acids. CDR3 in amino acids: CASSLRREDYGYTF. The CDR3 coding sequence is TGTGCCAGCAGCTTGAGAAGGGAGGACTATGGCTACACCTTC.

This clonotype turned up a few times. CDR3 coding DNA: TGCGCCAGCAGCGACGGATCCCCTGGAAACACCATATATTTT. This encodes CASSDGSPGNTIYF. The V gene is TRBV5-1, the J gene TRBJ1-3; D is ambiguous. The length of the CDR3 is 14 residues. CDR1 and CDR2 (germline): SGHRS, YFSETQ. The V gene lost 4 bases and the J gene lost 2 bases, with 10 bases spanning the gap.

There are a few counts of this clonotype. The CDR3 sequence: CASSPDRGWNTEAFF. The CDR3 DNA is TGTGCCAGCAGTCCGGACAGGGGGTGGAACACTGAAGCTTTCTTT. The gene calls are TRBV5-4 and TRBJ1-1; 10 bases map to TRBD1. The V gene end was trimmed by 5 bases and the J gene end by 1 base; junction bases not matched to a gene: 5. Germline V gene sequence: CDR1 SGHNT, CDR2 YYREEE (reference sequence). CDR3 length: 15 amino acids.

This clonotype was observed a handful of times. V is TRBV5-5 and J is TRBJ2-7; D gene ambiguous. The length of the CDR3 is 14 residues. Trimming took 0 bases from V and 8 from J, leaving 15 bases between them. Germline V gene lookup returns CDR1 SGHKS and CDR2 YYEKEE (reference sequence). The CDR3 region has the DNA TGTGCCAGCAGCTTGGCCCTGGTTGGTTGGAAGCAGTACGTC. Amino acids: CASSLALVGWKQYV.